This is a list of T cell receptor beta chains from one sample in a study of T cell repertoires in cytomegalovirus infection. MiXCR was run by TCRdb on the reads, yielding one entry per CDR3 protein. This table has hundreds of thousands of distinct CDR3 sequences, less than 25% appearing once. Sequences were obtained from CD8+ T cells from PBMCs. All receptors come from a human donor in good health (CMV status not recorded). Some clones in this sample may be carry-over from other donors' samples. Both conserved end residues are part of each CDR3. The D gene is left open where the match is weak. Clone size is not always given. Where it is, it says once, few, many or a class for expanded clones.

NA	14	NA	TRBV27	TRBJ2-7	CASSKISGYDEQYF	TGTGCCAGCTCCAAAATATCTGGGTACGACGAGCAGTACTTC
NA	15	many	TRBV7-2	TRBJ2-3	CASRGTPPFTDTQYF	TGTGCCAGCCGCGGGACACCTCCCTTCACAGATACGCAGTATTTT
NA	12	many	TRBV7-9	TRBJ2-2	CASSRGSGELFF	TGTGCCAGCAGCCGCGGGTCCGGGGAGCTGTTTTTT
NA	14	NA	TRBV9	TRBJ2-1	CASSPPGTRNEQFF	TGTGCCAGCAGCCCCCCAGGAACACGGAATGAGCAGTTCTTC
NA	15	NA	TRBV14	TRBJ1-1	CASSQGYGATTEAFF	TGTGCCAGCAGCCAAGGGTATGGGGCCACCACTGAAGCTTTCTTT
TRBD1	13	NA	TRBV6-6	TRBJ2-1	CASSWGQGREQFF	TGTGCCAGCAGTTGGGGACAGGGCCGCGAGCAGTTCTTC
TRBD2	15	many	TRBV7-2	TRBJ2-1	CASSLETSGGWEQFF	TGTGCCAGCAGCTTAGAGACTAGCGGGGGTTGGGAGCAGTTCTTC
TRBD2	15	few	TRBV7-9	TRBJ2-4	CASSLDGGGKNIQYF	TGTGCCAGCAGCTTAGATGGGGGAGGGAAAAACATTCAGTACTTC
NA	14	many	TRBV7-8	TRBJ1-2	CASSPGLLYFGYTF	TGTGCCAGCAGCCCCGGACTGTTGTACTTTGGCTACACCTTC
NA	17	few	TRBV7-9	TRBJ2-2	CASSLARQGSHTGELFF	TGTGCCAGCAGCTTAGCGCGCCAGGGAAGTCACACCGGGGAGCTGTTTTTT
NA	12	many	TRBV7-9	TRBJ2-7	CASSLAGKEQYF	TGTGCCAGCAGCTTAGCTGGGAAAGAGCAGTACTTC
NA	15	many	TRBV7-9	TRBJ2-3	CASSLGHGSTDTQYF	TGTGCCAGCAGCTTAGGCCACGGGAGCACAGATACGCAGTATTTT
TRBD1	15	NA	TRBV24-1	TRBJ2-1	CATSDAGGSYNEQFF	TGTGCCACCAGTGATGCAGGGGGCTCCTACAATGAGCAGTTCTTC
TRBD2	13	NA	TRBV10-3	TRBJ2-7	CAISVGTNDEQYF	TGTGCCATCAGTGTGGGGACTAACGACGAGCAGTACTTC
TRBD1	14	few	TRBV12-3/TRBV12-4	TRBJ2-7	CASSLQGLTYEQYF	TGTGCCAGCAGTCTACAGGGGCTGACCTACGAGCAGTACTTC
NA	17	few	TRBV15	TRBJ1-1	CATSRDGEAHLATEAFF	TGTGCCACCAGCAGAGATGGTGAGGCTCATCTGGCCACTGAAGCTTTCTTT
NA	13	NA	TRBV2	TRBJ1-1	CASSGRPQAEAFF	TGTGCCAGCAGTGGCAGGCCTCAGGCTGAAGCTTTCTTT
TRBD2	15	few	TRBV10-3	TRBJ2-2	CAISDGSGPTGELFF	TGTGCCATCAGTGACGGTAGCGGGCCCACCGGGGAGCTGTTTTTT
TRBD2	17	NA	TRBV20-1	TRBJ2-2	CSASGRGGAPYTGELFF	TGCAGTGCTAGTGGTCGCGGGGGGGCCCCGTACACCGGGGAGCTGTTTTTT
NA	12	few	TRBV5-1	TRBJ1-1	CASSLDGKEAFF	TGCGCCAGCAGCTTGGACGGAAAAGAAGCTTTCTTT